This paragraph covers one T cell receptor beta chain sequence. In germline, CDR1 is MDHEN, CDR2 SYDVKM. The CDR3 extends over 16 amino acids. The trim removed 6 bases at V and 5 bases at J, leaving 11 bases unmatched. These data originate in a study of blood T cell repertoires in COVID-19. Background on the study: From T cells, B-cell-depleted T cells, or PBMCs came the material, which was cDNA or gDNA.

Authors' data handling: The assay estimated nucleated cells by amplifying reference gene primers. The protocol was immunoSEQ multiplex PCR, while the TCRdb copy is restricted to in-frame clones and leaves out a portion. The DNA gave D and trimming, while V, J and clone size come from that table. The data show about 240,000 clones, with roughly 82% seen just once and about 4.8% held by the top ten. Material: peripheral blood. This TCR derives from a woman between 65 and 79 years old with acute or convalescent COVID-19. The chain recombines TRBV28 with TRBJ2-1; TRBD1 aligns across 9 bases. CDR3 residues: CASRKSGTGQDNEQFF. DNA for the CDR3: TGTGCCAGCAGAAAATCAGGGACAGGGCAGGACAATGAGCAGTTCTTC.